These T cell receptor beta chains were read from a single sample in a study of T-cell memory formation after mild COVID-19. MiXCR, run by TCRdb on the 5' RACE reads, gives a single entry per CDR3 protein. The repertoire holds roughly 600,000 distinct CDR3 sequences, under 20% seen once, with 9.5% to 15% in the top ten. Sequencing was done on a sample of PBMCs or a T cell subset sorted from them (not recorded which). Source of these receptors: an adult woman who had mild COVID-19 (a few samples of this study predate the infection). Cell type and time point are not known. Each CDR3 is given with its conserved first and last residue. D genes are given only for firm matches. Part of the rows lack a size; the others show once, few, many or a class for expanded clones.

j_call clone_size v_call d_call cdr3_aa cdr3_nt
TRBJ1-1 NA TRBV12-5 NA CASGLSSQAEAFF TGTGCTAGTGGTTTGTCCTCCCAAGCTGAAGCTTTCTTT
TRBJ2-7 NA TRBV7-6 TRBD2 CASSLEPTSGGVYEQYF TGTGCCAGCAGCTTAGAACCCACAAGTGGGGGGGTATACGAGCAGTACTTC
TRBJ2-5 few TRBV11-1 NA CASSRNKRGIRVETQYF TGTGCCAGCAGCCGTAACAAGAGGGGGATTAGGGTGGAGACCCAGTACTTC
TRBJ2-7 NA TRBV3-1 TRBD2 CASSQDRDIAGYYEQYF TGTGCCAGCAGCCAAGATAGGGATATAGCGGGCTACTACGAGCAGTACTTC
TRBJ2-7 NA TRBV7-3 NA CASSPRPGGEQYF TGTGCCAGCAGCCCCCGACCTGGCGGCGAGCAGTACTTC
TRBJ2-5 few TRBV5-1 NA CASSLGKVPNQETQYF TGCGCCAGCAGCTTGGGGAAGGTTCCGAATCAAGAGACCCAGTACTTC
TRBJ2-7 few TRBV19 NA CASGWLGYEQYF TGTGCCAGTGGGTGGCTTGGATACGAGCAGTACTTC
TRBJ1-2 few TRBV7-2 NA CASSLSNSNYGYTF TGTGCCAGCAGCTTATCCAACTCTAACTATGGCTACACCTTC
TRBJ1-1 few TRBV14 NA CASSPGLANTEAFF TGTGCCAGCAGCCCAGGGTTGGCGAACACTGAAGCTTTCTTT
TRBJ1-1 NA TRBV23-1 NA CASSQSPGAGRDTEAFF TGTGCCAGCAGTCAATCGCCGGGGGCAGGGAGGGATACTGAAGCTTTCTTT